This T cell receptor beta chain was obtained from a study of blood T cell repertoires in COVID-19. In the study overall: Donors in the United States, Italy and Spain gave samples during acute or convalescent COVID-19. PBMCs, B-cell-depleted T cells, or T cells provided the cDNA or gDNA that made up the material.

CDR3 length equals 14 residues. CDR1 is LGHNA and CDR2 is YSLEER in the germline V gene. V lost 0 bases and J 4 bases, leaving 10 bases between the germline ends. Original processing notes: Amplification of reference gene primers provided the estimated nucleated cell counts. Here immunoSEQ multiplex PCR was the method, and the copy in TCRdb shows in-frame clones only, minus some. The DNA gave D and trimming, while V, J and clone size come from that table. Here the sample spans over 200,000 clones, about 91% being singletons. Recruited during active infection, patients (from Seattle) were subsequently followed longitudinally.

Sequenced material: peripheral blood. The receptor's source is a young adult with COVID-19, enrolled during active disease. The genes are TRBV4-3 and TRBJ2-7; no clear D gene. This CDR3 reads CASSQDLGVYEQYF. The DNA of the CDR3 is TGCGCCAGCAGCCAAGATCTCGGTGTATACGAGCAGTACTTC.